Sequencing of this T cell receptor beta chain was carried out in a study of blood T cell repertoires in COVID-19. Repertoires were generated with immunoSEQ multiplex PCR, while TCRdb's copy carries only in-frame clones and drops some. Of 390,000 or so clones in the sample, around four fifths were seen once. Either two negative PCRs, clearance, or symptom resolution qualified Cohort 3 donors as recovered. The TCR sequence derives from a woman aged 45-65 years who had recovered from COVID-19. The sequenced material came from PBMCs or T cells enriched from blood (not recorded which).

The CDR3 region is CASSQEAGQYNEKLFF. The CDR3 DNA reads TGCGCCAGCAGCCAAGAGGCGGGACAGTACAATGAAAAACTGTTTTTT. This chain uses TRBV4-3 with TRBJ1-4, with TRBD1 matching over 7 bases. Germline loops: CDR1 LGHNA, CDR2 YSLEER. The CDR3 covers 16 residues. After removal of 0 bases from V and 5 bases from J, the junction contained 6 bases not matched to a gene.